The 30 T cell receptor beta chains below all came from one sample that was sequenced in a study of patients and donors after allogeneic stem cell transplantation. One entry per CDR3 protein, called by TCRdb with MiXCR from the RT-PCR reads. The sample includes 860 or so distinct CDR3 sequences, roughly two fifths of them seen just once. The specimen was blood, either unsorted or a sorted T cell fraction (not recorded which). These receptors originate from a human donor who was either an allogeneic HSCT recipient or a stem cell or donor lymphocyte infusion donor (not recorded which). It is not recorded whose cells these are; they may come from a transplant donor.

The V and J genes are TRBV7-3 and TRBJ2-5, with 12 bases fitting TRBD2. Per germline, CDR1 SGHTA and CDR2 FQGTGA. This CDR3 spans 15 amino acids. After removal of 4 bases from V and 4 bases from J, the junction contained 4 bases not matched to a gene. CDR3 protein: CASSSTSGSRETQYF. The CDR3 nucleotides read TGTGCCAGCAGCTCGACTAGCGGGAGTAGAGAGACCCAGTACTTC. Filled out from reference TRBV7-3 and TRBJ2-5, the complete variable domain reads GAGVSQTPSNKVTEKGKYVELRCDPISGHTALYWYRQSLGQGPEFLIYFQGTGAADDSGLPNDRFFAVRPEGSVSTLKIQRTERGDSAVYLCASSSTSGSRETQYFGPGTRLLVL.

The rearrangement links TRBV15 to TRBJ2-1; 10 bases line up with TRBD1. Trimming at V came to 1 base and at J to 5 bases, leaving 5 bases not matched to a gene. This CDR3 is built from 16 residues. The germline V gene encodes CDR1 LNHNV and CDR2 YYDKDF (reference sequence). CDR3 sequence: CATSRGAGTGDNEQFF. DNA of the CDR3: TGTGCCACCAGCAGAGGGGCCGGGACAGGGGACAATGAGCAGTTCTTC.

This clonotype appeared a few times. The chain recombines TRBV12-3 or TRBV12-4 with TRBJ1-4; D ambiguous. The germline V and J ends were trimmed by 1 base and 3 bases, with 6 bases remaining between them. The CDR3 extends over 14 amino acids. The CDR3: CASSLGQPNEKLFF. CDR3 sequence (DNA): TGTGCCAGCAGTTTAGGGCAGCCTAATGAAAAACTGTTTTTT.

This clonotype turned up a few times. The V and J genes are TRBV7-7 and TRBJ2-1; no definite D call. The CDR3 spans 13 residues. Germline values: CDR1 SSHAT, CDR2 FNYEAQ (reference sequence). V was shortened by 5 bases and J by 5 bases, with 10 bases between the two germline ends. In nucleotides, the CDR3 is TGTGCCAGCAGCCACCGCACTAACAATGAGCAGTTCTTC. It translates to CASSHRTNNEQFF.

The chain employs TRBV19 and TRBJ2-1; D unclear. CDR3 length: 17 amino acids. V was trimmed by 3 bases and J by 2 bases, leaving 17 bases between them. Germline CDR1 and CDR2: LNHDA and SQIVND (reference sequence). CDR3 sequence (DNA): TGTGCCAGTAGTATGGATAACACCTACCGCGCCTACAATGAGCAGTTCTTC. Its translation is CASSMDNTYRAYNEQFF.

The chain couples TRBV19 to TRBJ2-7; 7 bases are shared with TRBD2. Trimming at V came to 5 bases and at J to 2 bases, leaving 3 bases not matched to a gene. This CDR3 contains 13 residues. Germline CDR1 reads LNHDA; CDR2 reads SQIVND (reference sequence). CDR3 nucleotide sequence: TGTGCCAGTAGTGGGAGCGGGGCCTACGAGCAGTACTTC. Its translation: CASSGSGAYEQYF. The full variable domain, its missing parts supplied by reference TRBV19 and TRBJ2-7, is DGGITQSPKYLFRKEGQNVTLSCEQNLNHDAMYWYRQDPGQGLRLIYYSQIVNDFQKGDIAEGYSVSREKKESFPLTVTSAQKNPTAFYLCASSGSGAYEQYFGPGTRLTVT.

The V gene is TRBV29-1, the J gene TRBJ2-1, with 9 bases identical to TRBD2. Per the germline V gene, CDR1 is SQVTM and CDR2 is ANQGSEA. This CDR3 has 13 residues. V gave up 5 bases and J gave up 7 bases; unmatched junction bases: 6. CDR3 nucleotide sequence: TGCAGCGTTAGCCTAGCGGGAATAAATGAGCAGTTCTTC. Protein: CSVSLAGINEQFF.

The rearrangement joins TRBV5-5 to TRBJ2-2, with D hard to call. This CDR3 region has 13 residues. Looked up from germline, CDR1 is SGHKS and CDR2 is YYEKEE (reference sequence). The germline V and J ends were trimmed by 0 bases and 6 bases, with 6 bases remaining between them. CDR3 loop: CASSLALAGELFF. In nucleotides, the CDR3 is TGTGCCAGCAGCTTGGCGTTAGCCGGGGAGCTGTTTTTT.

This chain joins TRBV20-1 and TRBJ2-1; perhaps TRBD2 as D (6 bases). V was clipped by 0 bases and J by 0 bases, with 9 bases between them. The CDR3 is 15 residues long. Germline CDR1 DFQATT, CDR2 SNEGSKA (reference sequence). The CDR3: CSARDRRVSYNEQFF. DNA for the CDR3: TGCAGTGCTAGAGATAGGAGGGTCTCCTACAATGAGCAGTTCTTC.

The CDR3 nucleotides are TGTGCCTGGAGTGAGGCCGGAGATACGCAGTATTTT. As protein: CAWSEAGDTQYF. This rearrangement joins TRBV30 to TRBJ2-3, with D hard to call. The CDR3 length is 12 residues. CDR1 is GTSNPN, CDR2 SVGIG, per germline (reference sequence). The V end lost 1 base, the J end lost 5 bases, and 7 bases lay between the germline ends.

The chain carries TRBV6-5 and TRBJ2-6, with D perhaps TRBD1 or TRBD2 (6 bases each). This CDR3 is built from 15 residues. Germline values: CDR1 MNHEY, CDR2 SVGAGI. V was shortened by 4 bases and J by 2 bases, with 9 bases between the two germline ends. The CDR3 DNA reads TGTGCCAGCAGTTCCGGGGGCGCTGGGGCCAACGTCCTGACTTTC. Its translation is CASSSGGAGANVLTF.

J is TRBJ2-7 and V is TRBV18, with 7 bases aligning to TRBD1. Germline CDR1 reads KGHSH; CDR2 reads LQKENI. J was trimmed by 6 bases and V by 4 bases; bases with no gene match: 6. CDR3 length: 13 residues. The CDR3 coding sequence is TGTGCCAGCTCACAACAGGGGTCAGGCGAGCAGTACTTC. Its protein product is CASSQQGSGEQYF.

The chain combines TRBV6-5 with TRBJ2-7; D ambiguous. The CDR3 covers 13 residues. The V gene's germline CDR1 is MNHEY and CDR2 SVGAGI. V lost 6 bases and J 3 bases, leaving 12 bases between the germline ends. CDR3 bases: TGTGCCAGCAGACACGGACCTAACTACGAGCAGTACTTC. Protein product: CASRHGPNYEQYF.

The chain carries TRBV6-2 or TRBV6-3 and TRBJ1-5, with D tentatively TRBD1 (6 bases). This CDR3 has 12 residues. Trimming left V 8 bases short and J 6 bases short, with 11 bases between. Germline V gives CDR1 MNHEY, CDR2 SVGEGT. CDR3 sequence: CASGQGTQPQHF. CDR3 DNA: TGTGCCAGCGGCCAGGGGACTCAGCCCCAGCATTTT.

This clonotype was seen a few times. The chain carries TRBV4-2 and TRBJ2-1, with D possibly TRBD1 on 7 matching bases. V gave up 1 base and J gave up 3 bases, with 13 bases separating them. From germline, CDR1 is LGHNA and CDR2 YNFKEQ. This CDR3 has 16 residues. The CDR3 loop is CASSQGGGGGYNEQFF. In DNA form, the CDR3 reads TGTGCCAGCAGCCAAGGCGGAGGGGGCGGCTACAATGAGCAGTTCTTC.

This chain joins TRBV5-1 and TRBJ2-5; 7 nucleotides agree with TRBD2. Germline V lookup: CDR1 SGHRS, CDR2 YFSETQ. With 4 bases clipped from V and 3 bases from J, the junction kept 3 bases outside the gene matches. The CDR3 loop spans 13 amino acids. CDR3 in amino acids: CASSRLAEETQYF. The CDR3 DNA reads TGCGCCAGCAGCCGACTAGCAGAAGAGACCCAGTACTTC.

This clonotype was detected only once. V usage is TRBV7-9 and J usage is TRBJ2-1; D is perhaps TRBD2 (6 bases). The CDR3 consists of 15 residues. Germline V gene lookup returns CDR1 SEHNR and CDR2 FQNEAQ (reference sequence). Trimming left V 4 bases short and J 2 bases short, with 12 bases between. The CDR3 DNA is TGTGCCAGCAGCTCAACCGGCGGGGCCTACAATGAGCAGTTCTTC. Translated: CASSSTGGAYNEQFF. The full variable domain, completed using reference TRBV7-9 and TRBJ2-1, is DTGVSQNPRHKITKRGQNVTFRCDPISEHNRLYWYRQTLGQGPEFLTYFQNEAQLEKSRLLSDRFSAERPKGSFSTLEIQRTEQGDSAMYLCASSSTGGAYNEQFFGPGTRLTVL.

This clonotype was seen a handful of times. V gene TRBV7-2 combines with J gene TRBJ2-1; D is uncertain. The germline gives CDR1 SGHTA, CDR2 FQGNSA. V dropped 0 bases and J dropped 7 bases, with 10 bases sitting between them. The length of the CDR3 is 14 residues. The CDR3 bases are TGTGCCAGCAGCTTAGCGGGAAATCGGAATGAGCAGTTCTTC. Its translation: CASSLAGNRNEQFF.

The chain recombines TRBV5-1 with TRBJ2-7; D may be TRBD2 (6 bases). V was pared by 1 base and J by 4 bases, with 15 bases between. This CDR3 is built from 15 residues. Germline lookup yields CDR1 SGHRS and CDR2 YFSETQ. CDR3 residues: CASSLLGTAGYEQYF. In DNA form, the CDR3 reads TGCGCCAGCAGCTTGCTTGGGACCGCGGGATACGAGCAGTACTTC.

The chain employs TRBV11-2 and TRBJ2-7; 12 bases are a match to TRBD2. After removal of 1 base from V and 4 bases from J, the junction contained 2 bases not matched to a gene. Germline V gives CDR1 SGHAT, CDR2 FQNNGV. The CDR3 has 15 amino acids. The CDR3 coding sequence is TGTGCCAGCAGCTTAGGACTAGCGGGAGTTTACGAGCAGTACTTC. Protein product: CASSLGLAGVYEQYF.

The chain recombines TRBV19 with TRBJ2-5; D is possibly TRBD2 (5 bases). The CDR3 extends over 13 amino acids. The V end was cut by 3 bases, the J end by 5 bases, with 10 bases between. Germline CDR1 and CDR2: LNHDA and SQIVND (reference sequence). CDR3 in amino acids: CASSIFPGETQYF. CDR3 DNA sequence: TGTGCCAGTAGTATTTTCCCGGGGGAGACCCAGTACTTC. The whole variable domain, remainder taken from reference TRBV19 and TRBJ2-5, is DGGITQSPKYLFRKEGQNVTLSCEQNLNHDAMYWYRQDPGQGLRLIYYSQIVNDFQKGDIAEGYSVSREKKESFPLTVTSAQKNPTAFYLCASSIFPGETQYFGPGTRLLVL.

The chain carries TRBV18 and TRBJ2-7; D possibly corresponds to TRBD1 (6 bases). The CDR3 runs 14 residues. Germline V gives CDR1 KGHSH, CDR2 LQKENI. Trimming shortened V by 1 base and J by 3 bases, and 10 bases separated the two germline ends. This CDR3 reads CASSPRQGLYEQYF. In nucleotides, the CDR3 is TGTGCCAGCTCACCACGGCAGGGGCTCTACGAGCAGTACTTC.

This chain connects TRBV7-3 to TRBJ2-3; D not resolved. This CDR3 has 13 amino acids. Deletions cut 2 bases from V and 2 bases from J, with 5 bases between. Per germline, CDR1 SGHTA and CDR2 FQGTGA. CDR3 DNA sequence: TGTGCCAGCAGCTTAGTCTTCACAGATACGCAGTATTTT. This gives the protein CASSLVFTDTQYF.

The chain links TRBV7-3 to TRBJ2-2; D may be TRBD2 (5 bases). This CDR3 contains 15 residues. Germline V gene lookup returns CDR1 SGHTA and CDR2 FQGTGA. V lost 5 bases and J lost 1, with 11 bases in between. In DNA, the CDR3 is TGTGCCAGCAGCCCTCGGGGTGGGAACACCGGGGAGCTGTTTTTT. As protein: CASSPRGGNTGELFF.

By frequency in the sample, this clonotype is large (0.1 to 1%). The chain combines TRBV27 with TRBJ1-1; TRBD1 matches at 7 bases. Trimming cost V 4 bases and J 3 bases; bases outside gene matches: 8. Germline CDR1 and CDR2: MNHEY and SMNVEV (reference sequence). This CDR3 contains 15 residues. This chain's CDR3 is CASSSQTGTHTEAFF. The CDR3 nucleotides are TGTGCCAGCAGTTCCCAGACAGGGACTCACACTGAAGCTTTCTTT.

The rearrangement joins TRBV6-5 to TRBJ1-2, with D possibly TRBD1 on 6 matching bases. The germline gives CDR1 MNHEY, CDR2 SVGAGI. This CDR3 has 14 amino acids. V was trimmed by 3 bases and J by 4 bases, leaving 12 bases between them. The CDR3 loop is CASSYSGQSYGYTF. CDR3 DNA: TGTGCCAGCAGTTATTCCGGACAGAGCTATGGCTACACCTTC.

The chain employs TRBV6-5 and TRBJ1-1; D call uncertain. The CDR3 length is 13 residues. The V gene's germline CDR1 is MNHEY and CDR2 SVGAGI. V was trimmed by 1 base and J by 5 bases, leaving 8 bases between them. CDR3 nucleotide sequence: TGTGCCAGCAGTTACTGGGGAGGGACTGAAGCTTTCTTT. Encoded protein: CASSYWGGTEAFF.

The table lists this clonotype with a few counts. The chain combines TRBV5-1 with TRBJ2-7; no clear D. Germline V CDR1 and CDR2: SGHRS, YFSETQ. The V and J ends lost 7 bases and 3 bases respectively, with 17 bases between them. The CDR3 length is 14 residues. Here the CDR3 DNA reads TGCGCCAGCGGTGCAGGCCCCACAGACTACGAGCAGTACTTC. Translating gives CASGAGPTDYEQYF. Based on the CDR3 plus reference TRBV5-1 and TRBJ2-7, the full variable domain is KAGVTQTPRYLIKTRGQQVTLSCSPISGHRSVSWYQQTPGQGLQFLFEYFSETQRNKGNFPGRFSGRQFSNSRSEMNVSTLELGDSALYLCASGAGPTDYEQYFGPGTRLTVT.

By sample share, this clonotype is large. The V call is TRBV5-1, the J call TRBJ2-2; possibly TRBD1 for D (6 bases). The germline V gene encodes CDR1 SGHRS and CDR2 YFSETQ. The CDR3 totals 17 residues. Trimming took 0 bases from V and 2 from J, leaving 14 bases between them. This CDR3 is CASSLGHRDPNTGELFF. In DNA, the CDR3 is TGCGCCAGCAGCTTGGGACACAGGGATCCAAACACCGGGGAGCTGTTTTTT.

By sample share, this clonotype is large. The V and J genes are TRBV7-2 and TRBJ2-3; 8 bases line up with TRBD2. The V and J ends lost 2 bases and 4 bases, in that order; junction bases with no gene match: 8. This CDR3 is 16 amino acids long. Germline assignment: CDR1 SGHTA and CDR2 FQGNSA. This CDR3 is CASSLKSGSVADTQYF. The CDR3 DNA reads as TGTGCCAGCAGCTTAAAGAGCGGGAGCGTGGCAGATACGCAGTATTTT.